This passage covers 17 T cell receptor beta chains from one sample sequenced in a study of CD8 T cells in ankylosing spondylitis (TCRdb year 2017). Library preparation employed 5' RACE. This sample was sequenced with an Illumina HiSeq 2500. In TCRdb, the public reads were trimmed at Q25 with fastp and aligned with MiXCR, with productive beta chains retained. Merged by CDR3 protein, the rows form single entries marked with the most common genes and DNA. Here the sample has 310,000 or so distinct CDR3 sequences; 20% occur a single time. The ten biggest clones cover roughly 8% of the sample. Sequencing was done on a sample of blood, either unsorted or a sorted T cell fraction (not recorded which). The receptors shown here come from a male donor with ankylosing spondylitis or in good health (not recorded which).

This clonotype occurred a few times. The V gene is TRBV20-1, the J gene TRBJ1-2; tentative D call: TRBD1 (6 bases). The V end was cut by 5 bases, the J end by 7 bases, with 20 bases between. This CDR3 comprises 14 residues. Per germline, CDR1 DFQATT and CDR2 SNEGSKA (reference sequence). The DNA of the CDR3 is TGCAGTGCTCCACTACAGGGAGGGCTTCTTGGCTACACCTTC. Its protein product is CSAPLQGGLLGYTF.

The chain recombines TRBV20-1 with TRBJ1-2, with 8 bases fitting TRBD1. CDR3 length: 15 amino acids. Germline CDR1 and CDR2: DFQATT and SNEGSKA (reference sequence). The V and J ends lost 5 bases and 2 bases, in that order; junction bases with no gene match: 10. Written as DNA, the CDR3 is TGCAGTGCTTATCGGACAGGGACGAGGAACTATGGCTACACCTTC. It translates to CSAYRTGTRNYGYTF.

At least ten counts were recorded for this clonotype. This chain uses TRBV5-5 with TRBJ2-1; unclear D gene. Trimming left V 1 base short and J 6 bases short, with 23 bases between. The CDR3 sequence is 18 residues long. In germline, CDR1 is SGHKS, CDR2 YYEKEE (reference sequence). This CDR3 is CASSLRLPSRRPINEQFF. The CDR3 DNA reads TGTGCCAGCAGCTTGAGGCTCCCCTCCCGGCGGCCCATCAATGAGCAGTTCTTC.

V usage is TRBV3-1 and J usage is TRBJ2-1; TRBD2 matches at 13 bases. V lost 4 bases, J lost 6 bases, and 9 bases stayed unmatched. This CDR3 is 17 amino acids long. Per germline, CDR1 LGHDT and CDR2 YNNKEL (reference sequence). CDR3 nucleotides: TGTGCCAGCAGCCCCATCCTACTAGCGGGAGGGCCCAATGAGCAGTTCTTC. This sequence encodes CASSPILLAGGPNEQFF.

As regards this clonotype: A read error may account for a junction end that differs from germline. The chain couples TRBV12-3 or TRBV12-4 to TRBJ1-5, with 8 nucleotides matching TRBD1. The CDR3 is 15 residues long. The CDR3 nucleotides are TGTGCCGGCAGTCCCGGACAGGGCCCCAATCAGCCCCAGCATTTT. Protein sequence: CAGSPGQGPNQPQHF.

This sequence joins TRBV5-1 and TRBJ2-3; no clear D gene. Germline CDR1 reads SGHRS; CDR2 reads YFSETQ. The V end lost 0 bases, the J end lost 8 bases, and 4 bases lay between the germline ends. The CDR3 extends over 11 amino acids. The CDR3 here is CASSLEFTQYF. The CDR3 nucleotides read TGCGCCAGCAGCTTGGAATTTACGCAGTATTTT.

The chain joins TRBV7-6 to TRBJ2-7; 12 nucleotides agree with TRBD2. Trimming took 5 bases from V and 1 from J; bases not matched to a gene: 6. The germline V gene has CDR1 SGHVS and CDR2 FNYEAQ. The CDR3 extends over 16 amino acids. In nucleotides, the CDR3 is TGTGCCAGCAGCCCAACGACTAGCGGGGGTTCCTACGAGCAGTACGTC. Its protein product is CASSPTTSGGSYEQYV.

V usage is TRBV20-1 and J usage is TRBJ1-5; maybe TRBD1 (6 bases). From germline, CDR1 is DFQATT and CDR2 SNEGSKA (reference sequence). Trimming pared 3 bases from V and 0 bases from J, leaving 12 bases between. The CDR3 contains 15 residues. DNA of the CDR3: TGCAGTGCTAGGATTACAGGGAATAGCAATCAGCCCCAGCATTTT. Translating gives CSARITGNSNQPQHF.

The chain combines TRBV15 with TRBJ1-2, with D perhaps TRBD1 (5 bases). This CDR3 is built from 15 residues. Per the germline V gene, CDR1 is LNHNV and CDR2 is YYDKDF (reference sequence). Trimming pared 0 bases from V and 0 bases from J, leaving 8 bases between. The CDR3 reads CATSRDLTANYGYTF. In nucleotides, the CDR3 is TGTGCCACCAGCAGAGATCTGACAGCTAACTATGGCTACACCTTC.

The chain employs TRBV13 and TRBJ2-2, with D possibly matching TRBD1 (6 bases). The V gene's germline CDR1 is PRHDT and CDR2 FYEKMQ (reference sequence). CDR3 size: 15 residues. Trimming left V 5 bases short and J 5 bases short, with 15 bases between. The CDR3 DNA reads as TGTGCCAGCAGCCCAACAGGGACGGAAACCGGGGAGCTGTTTTTT. Encoded protein: CASSPTGTETGELFF.

Many counts were recorded for this clonotype. The CDR3 region is CSAKERSEAFF. CDR3 DNA: TGCAGTGCTAAAGAGAGGTCTGAAGCTTTCTTT. The chain links TRBV20-1 to TRBJ1-1, with unresolved D. Germline-derived CDR1 and CDR2 are DFQATT and SNEGSKA (reference sequence). The CDR3 is made up of 11 amino acids. The germline V and J ends were trimmed by 4 bases and 6 bases, with 9 bases remaining between them.

V usage is TRBV5-1 and J usage is TRBJ1-3; D is possibly TRBD1 (5 bases). CDR3 size: 15 residues. Deletions cut 1 base from V and 0 bases from J, with 8 bases between. Germline V gene lookup returns CDR1 SGHRS and CDR2 YFSETQ. CDR3 DNA sequence: TGCGCCAGCAGCTTGTGGGGGAGCTCTGGAAACACCATATATTTT. It yields the protein CASSLWGSSGNTIYF.

V usage is TRBV7-3 and J usage is TRBJ1-6; no definite D call. Per the germline V gene, CDR1 is SGHTA and CDR2 is FQGTGA. The V end was cut by 2 bases, the J end by 9 bases, with 8 bases between. The CDR3 is 13 residues long. The CDR3 is CASSLSQTSPLHF. The CDR3 DNA follows: TGTGCCAGCAGCTTATCCCAGACTTCACCCCTCCACTTT.

The rearrangement uses TRBV7-3 and TRBJ2-1, with a tentative D call TRBD2 (5 bases). Germline V gene data show CDR1 as SGHTA and CDR2 as FQGTGA. V lost 5 bases and J 3 bases, leaving 17 bases between the germline ends. This CDR3 is 16 amino acids long. This CDR3 is CASSPNANSGYNEQFF. For the CDR3, the DNA is TGTGCCAGCAGCCCAAATGCCAACAGCGGCTACAATGAGCAGTTCTTC.

The chain carries TRBV5-1 and TRBJ1-6, with 9 positions matching TRBD1. CDR1 and CDR2 (germline): SGHRS, YFSETQ. After removal of 0 bases from V and 4 bases from J, the junction contained 2 bases not matched to a gene. The CDR3 is made up of 16 amino acids. The DNA of the CDR3 is TGCGCCAGCAGCTTGGGGGGGACAGGGTATAATTCACCCCTCCACTTT. This sequence encodes CASSLGGTGYNSPLHF.

This clonotype was seen a few times. This chain uses TRBV20-1 with TRBJ2-3, with D perhaps TRBD2 (5 bases). CDR1 is DFQATT and CDR2 is SNEGSKA in the germline V gene (reference sequence). CDR3 length: 11 amino acids. The germline V and J ends were trimmed by 8 bases and 5 bases, with 11 bases remaining between them. The CDR3 sequence: CSSQAVDTQYF. The DNA for the CDR3 is TGCAGTTCCCAAGCGGTAGATACGCAGTATTTT.

This clonotype appeared a few times. The chain combines TRBV27 with TRBJ1-6; D is possibly TRBD1 (5 bases). Germline CDR1 and CDR2: MNHEY and SMNVEV (reference sequence). Trimming took off 2 bases at V and 7 bases at J, with 21 bases between the two ends. The CDR3 totals 18 residues. CDR3 residues: CASSLQKGKAGKNSPLHF. The DNA for the CDR3 is TGTGCCAGCAGTTTACAGAAAGGAAAGGCAGGGAAGAATTCACCCCTCCACTTT.